The 6 T cell receptor beta chains given below trace back to one sample, sequenced in a study of CD8 T cells in ankylosing spondylitis. TCRdb reanalysed the 5' RACE reads using MiXCR and keeps one entry per CDR3 protein. The table shows about 150,000 distinct CDR3 sequences, with more than 40% occurring only once. Source material: synovial fluid, either unsorted or a sorted T cell fraction (not recorded which). The receptors stem from a male donor with ankylosing spondylitis.

V gene TRBV3-1 combines with J gene TRBJ1-1; D not resolved. From germline, CDR1 is LGHDT and CDR2 YNNKEL (reference sequence). The germline V and J ends were trimmed by 1 base and 5 bases, with 17 bases remaining between them. The CDR3 contains 16 residues. Written as DNA, the CDR3 is TGTGCCAGCAGCCAAGGAAGTGCGAGGGTTGGGACTGAAGCTTTCTTT. Residues: CASSQGSARVGTEAFF.

This clonotype is labeled as medium-sized. The gene calls are TRBV7-9 and TRBJ2-2, with D unresolved. Germline CDR1 and CDR2: SEHNR and FQNEAQ (reference sequence). The CDR3 covers 15 residues. Trimming shortened V by 5 bases and J by 3 bases, and 13 bases separated the two germline ends. The CDR3 is CASSPQRTHTGELFF. The CDR3 DNA is TGTGCCAGCAGCCCTCAGAGGACCCACACCGGGGAGCTGTTTTTT.

This chain uses TRBV28 with TRBJ2-7; 7 bases map to TRBD1. CDR1 is MDHEN, CDR2 SYDVKM, per germline. V lost 2 bases and J lost 3; bases outside the gene matches: 7. This CDR3 has 15 residues. The DNA for the CDR3 is TGTGCCAGCAGTTTAGTGGACAGGTTTGACTACGAGCAGTACTTC. It specifies CASSLVDRFDYEQYF.

This clonotype has at least ten counts. J is TRBJ1-3 and V is TRBV28; 10 bases are shared with TRBD1. The CDR3 length is 16 residues. The V gene's germline CDR1 is MDHEN and CDR2 SYDVKM. The V and J ends lost 3 bases and 3 bases, in that order; junction bases with no gene match: 5. CDR3 amino acids: CASSFLTGGNGNTIYF. The DNA of the CDR3 is TGTGCCAGCAGTTTCTTGACAGGGGGCAATGGAAACACCATATATTTT.

The chain joins TRBV18 to TRBJ1-5, with TRBD1 as a possible D gene (5 bases). This CDR3 has 13 residues. The germline CDR1 and CDR2 sequences are KGHSH and LQKENI. V lost 3 bases and J 9 bases, leaving 12 bases between the germline ends. The CDR3 DNA reads TGTGCCAGCTCACCGGGGGGAGCCAGGCCCCAGCATTTT. The encoded protein is CASSPGGARPQHF.

This clonotype was found a few times. The genes are TRBV15 and TRBJ2-3; 13 bases fit TRBD2. The CDR3 consists of 22 residues. Unmatched junction bases numbered 22, after V lost 0 bases and J lost 7 bases. CDR1 LNHNV and CDR2 YYDKDF come from the germline V gene (reference sequence). For the CDR3, the DNA is TGTGCCACCAGCAGAGACATAGAAATATTTCGGGGACTAGCGGGACATCCGTATACGCAGTATTTT. It codes for CATSRDIEIFRGLAGHPYTQYF.